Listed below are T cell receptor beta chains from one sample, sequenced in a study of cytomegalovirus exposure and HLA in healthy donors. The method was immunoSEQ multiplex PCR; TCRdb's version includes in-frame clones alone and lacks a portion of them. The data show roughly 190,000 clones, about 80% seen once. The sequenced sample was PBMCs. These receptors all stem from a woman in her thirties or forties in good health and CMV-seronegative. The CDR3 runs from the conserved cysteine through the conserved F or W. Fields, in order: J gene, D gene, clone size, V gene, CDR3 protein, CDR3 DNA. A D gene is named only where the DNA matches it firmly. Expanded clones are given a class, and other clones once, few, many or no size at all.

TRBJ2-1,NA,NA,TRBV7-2,CASSQMGQYNEQFF,TGTGCCAGCAGCCAAATGGGACAATACAATGAGCAGTTCTTC
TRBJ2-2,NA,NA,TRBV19,CASGQIYNTGELFF,TGTGCCAGTGGACAGATCTATAACACCGGGGAGCTGTTTTTT
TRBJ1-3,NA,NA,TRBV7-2,CASTQLGNTIYF,TGTGCCAGCACCCAACTTGGAAACACCATATATTTT
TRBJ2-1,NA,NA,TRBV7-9,CASSLVGSLDLEQFF,TGTGCCAGCAGCTTAGTTGGTAGTCTAGATCTTGAGCAGTTCTTC
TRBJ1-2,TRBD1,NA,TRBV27,CASSGTGTSNYGYTF,TGTGCCAGCTCCGGGACAGGCACCTCTAACTATGGCTACACCTTC
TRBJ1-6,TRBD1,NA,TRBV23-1,CASNPGQGAWNSPLHF,TGCGCCAGCAACCCGGGACAGGGGGCCTGGAATTCACCCCTCCACTTT
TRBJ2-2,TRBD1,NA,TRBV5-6,CASSLLQGLVTGELFF,TGTGCCAGCAGCTTATTACAGGGGCTCGTCACCGGGGAGCTGTTTTTT
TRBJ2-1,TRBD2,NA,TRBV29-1,CSVVGGRSSYNEQFF,TGCAGCGTTGTCGGCGGGAGGAGCTCCTACAATGAGCAGTTCTTC
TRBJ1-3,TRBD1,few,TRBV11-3,CASSAGGQRYSGNTIYF,TGTGCCAGCAGCGCAGGGGGACAGCGGTACTCTGGAAACACCATATATTTT
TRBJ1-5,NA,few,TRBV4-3,CASSQDRYNQPQHF,TGCGCCAGCAGCCAAGATCGGTACAATCAGCCCCAGCATTTT
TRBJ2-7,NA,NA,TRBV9,CASSVTGTNSYEQYF,TGTGCCAGCAGCGTGACCGGGACAAACTCCTACGAGCAGTACTTC
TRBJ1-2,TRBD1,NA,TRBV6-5,CASRTGPYGYTF,TGTGCCAGCAGGACAGGGCCTTATGGCTACACCTTC
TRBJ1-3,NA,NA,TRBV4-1,CASSQDLGADGNTIYF,TGCGCCAGCAGCCAAGATTTGGGGGCGGATGGAAACACCATATATTTT
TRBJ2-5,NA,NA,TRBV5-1,CASSFGPQETQYF,TGCGCCAGCAGCTTTGGCCCGCAAGAGACCCAGTACTTC
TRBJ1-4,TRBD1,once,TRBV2,CASSWNRGTNEKLFF,TGTGCCAGCAGCTGGAACAGGGGAACTAATGAAAAACTGTTTTTT
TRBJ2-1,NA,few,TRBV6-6,CASSPLPLYNEQFF,TGTGCCAGCAGTCCCCTACCCCTCTACAATGAGCAGTTCTTC
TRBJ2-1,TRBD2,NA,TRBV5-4,CATIGLAGGPGNNEQFF,TGTGCCACTATAGGACTAGCGGGAGGACCAGGGAATAATGAGCAGTTCTTC
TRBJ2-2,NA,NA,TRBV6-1,CASAWSLTGELFF,TGTGCCAGCGCGTGGAGTCTTACCGGGGAGCTGTTTTTT
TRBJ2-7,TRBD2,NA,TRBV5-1,CASSKEGGRPYEQYF,TGCGCCAGCAGCAAGGAGGGCGGGAGGCCCTACGAGCAGTACTTC
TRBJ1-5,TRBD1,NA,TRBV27,CASSIQGAGQPQHF,TGTGCCAGCAGTATCCAGGGGGCTGGTCAGCCCCAGCATTTT
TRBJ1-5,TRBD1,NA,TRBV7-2,CASSSSARQGSNQPQHF,TGTGCCAGCAGCTCGTCCGCGCGACAGGGAAGTAATCAGCCCCAGCATTTT
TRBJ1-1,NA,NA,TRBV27,CASSLLPTGQSEAFF,TGTGCCAGCAGTTTACTACCAACCGGACAGAGCGAAGCTTTCTTT
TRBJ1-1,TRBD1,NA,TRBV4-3,CASSQSDRGRTEAFF,TGCGCCAGCAGCCAATCGGACAGGGGAAGAACTGAAGCTTTCTTT
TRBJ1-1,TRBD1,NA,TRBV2,CASRQGASTEAFF,TGTGCCAGCAGGCAGGGGGCGAGCACTGAAGCTTTCTTT
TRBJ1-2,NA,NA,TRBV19,CASSFGNGYTF,TGTGCCAGTAGTTTCGGGAATGGCTACACCTTC
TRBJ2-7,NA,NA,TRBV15,CATSPETGEAYEQYF,TGTGCCACTAGCCCAGAAACGGGTGAAGCCTACGAGCAGTACTTC
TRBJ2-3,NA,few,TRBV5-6,CASSLGPQRFTDTQYF,TGTGCCAGCAGCTTGGGTCCCCAGCGGTTCACAGATACGCAGTATTTT
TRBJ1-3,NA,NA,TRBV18,CASSESGTIYF,TGTGCCAGCTCAGAAAGCGGCACCATATATTTT
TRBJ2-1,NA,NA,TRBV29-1,CSEASRSYNEQFF,TGCAGCGAAGCCTCGAGGAGTTACAATGAGCAGTTCTTC
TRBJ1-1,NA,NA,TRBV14,CASSQNSGWGTEAFF,TGTGCCAGCAGCCAAAATTCGGGGTGGGGCACTGAAGCTTTCTTT
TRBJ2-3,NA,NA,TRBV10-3,CAITGVGTDTQYF,TGTGCCATCACGGGAGTAGGCACAGATACGCAGTATTTT
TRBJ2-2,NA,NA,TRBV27,CASSISAGTGELFF,TGTGCCAGCAGTATATCAGCGGGTACCGGGGAGCTGTTTTTT
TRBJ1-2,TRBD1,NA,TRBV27,CASRRPGQAGYGYTF,TGTGCCAGCAGGAGGCCGGGACAGGCGGGCTATGGCTACACCTTC
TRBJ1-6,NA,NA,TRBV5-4,CASSPRGRRGESPLHF,TGTGCCAGCAGCCCCAGGGGAAGGCGTGGGGAATCACCCCTCCACTTT
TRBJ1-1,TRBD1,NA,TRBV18,CASSPALDRVGNTEAFF,TGTGCCAGCTCACCAGCGCTCGACAGGGTAGGGAACACTGAAGCTTTCTTT
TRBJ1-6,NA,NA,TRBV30,CAWSVGQENSPLHF,TGTGCCTGGAGTGTTGGGCAGGAAAATTCACCCCTCCACTTT
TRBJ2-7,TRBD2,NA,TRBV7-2,CASSLGGGASGTSYEQYF,TGTGCCAGCAGCTTAGGGGGTGGGGCTAGCGGGACCTCCTACGAGCAGTACTTC
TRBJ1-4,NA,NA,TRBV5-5,CASTPGGSEKLFF,TGTGCCAGCACCCCGGGTGGTAGTGAAAAACTGTTTTTT
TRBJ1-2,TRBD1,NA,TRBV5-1,CASSPGDREDVYTF,TGCGCCAGCAGCCCGGGGGACAGGGAGGATGTCTACACCTTC
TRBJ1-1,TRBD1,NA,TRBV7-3,CASSLDRGSTEAFF,TGTGCCAGCAGCTTGGACAGGGGGTCCACTGAAGCTTTCTTT
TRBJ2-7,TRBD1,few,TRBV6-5,CASSSGQGHYEQYF,TGTGCCAGCAGTTCGGGACAGGGGCACTACGAGCAGTACTTC
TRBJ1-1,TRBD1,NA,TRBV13,CASSQRPRDRAFF,TGTGCCAGCAGCCAAAGGCCTCGGGACAGGGCTTTCTTT
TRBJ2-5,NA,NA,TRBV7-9,CAIQGGWQTQYF,TGTGCCATCCAGGGAGGATGGCAGACCCAGTACTTC
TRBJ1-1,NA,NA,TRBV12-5,CASGLTGKTEAFF,TGTGCTAGTGGTCTCACAGGGAAAACTGAAGCTTTCTTT
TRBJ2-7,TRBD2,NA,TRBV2,CASRKTTLAAVPYEQYF,TGTGCCAGCAGGAAGACGACACTAGCGGCAGTTCCCTACGAGCAGTACTTC
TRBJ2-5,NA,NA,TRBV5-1,CASSLAQAKETQYF,TGCGCCAGCAGCTTGGCTCAGGCCAAAGAGACCCAGTACTTC
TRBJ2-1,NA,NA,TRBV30,CAWSKGGSSYNEQFF,TGTGCCTGGAGTAAAGGTGGGAGCTCCTACAATGAGCAGTTCTTC
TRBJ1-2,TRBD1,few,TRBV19,CASSMAGQGIRRGYGYTF,TGTGCCAGTAGTATGGCGGGACAGGGAATTAGGAGAGGCTATGGCTACACCTTC
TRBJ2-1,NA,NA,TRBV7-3,CASSPESGDFWRVAEQFF,TGTGCCAGCAGCCCGGAGTCCGGGGACTTTTGGCGCGTAGCTGAGCAGTTCTTC
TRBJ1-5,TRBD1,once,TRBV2,CASSRTGAGNQPQHF,TGTGCCAGCAGTAGAACAGGGGCGGGCAATCAGCCCCAGCATTTT
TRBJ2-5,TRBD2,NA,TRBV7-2,CASSSLAGGVETQYF,TGTGCCAGCAGCTCACTAGCGGGAGGGGTGGAGACCCAGTACTTC
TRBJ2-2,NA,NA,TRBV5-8,CASSRRADTGELFF,TGTGCCAGCAGCCGGAGAGCGGACACCGGGGAGCTGTTTTTT
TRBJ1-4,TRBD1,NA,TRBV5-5,CASSSFPRGLYGDEKLFF,TGTGCCAGCAGCTCTTTCCCCAGGGGGCTTTACGGCGATGAAAAACTGTTTTTT
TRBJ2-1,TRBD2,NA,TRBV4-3,CASSPQIGGLAGELSYNEQFF,TGCGCCAGCAGCCCGCAGATAGGGGGACTAGCGGGAGAACTCTCCTACAATGAGCAGTTCTTC